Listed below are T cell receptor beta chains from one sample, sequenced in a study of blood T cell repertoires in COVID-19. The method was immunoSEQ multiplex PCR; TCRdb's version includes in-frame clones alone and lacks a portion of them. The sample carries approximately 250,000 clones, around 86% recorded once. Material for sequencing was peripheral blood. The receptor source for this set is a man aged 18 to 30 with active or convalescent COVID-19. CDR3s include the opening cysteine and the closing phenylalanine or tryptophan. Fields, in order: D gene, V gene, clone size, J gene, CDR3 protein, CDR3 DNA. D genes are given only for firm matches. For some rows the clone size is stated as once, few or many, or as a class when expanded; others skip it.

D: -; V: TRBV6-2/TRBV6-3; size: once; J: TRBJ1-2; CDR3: CASSPSTGSLYGYTF; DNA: TGTGCCAGCAGCCCGTCGACGGGGAGCCTCTATGGCTACACCTTC
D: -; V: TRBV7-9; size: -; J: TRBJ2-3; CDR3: CASSLTQGTDTQYF; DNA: TGTGCCAGCAGCTTAACCCAGGGCACAGATACGCAGTATTTT
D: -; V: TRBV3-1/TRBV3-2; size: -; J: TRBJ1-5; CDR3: CASGQSNQPQHF; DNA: TGTGCCAGCGGGCAGTCGAATCAGCCCCAGCATTTT
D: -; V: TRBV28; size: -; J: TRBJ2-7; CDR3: CASSFLGWGRYEQYF; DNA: TGTGCCAGCAGTTTTCTGGGTTGGGGGCGATACGAGCAGTACTTC
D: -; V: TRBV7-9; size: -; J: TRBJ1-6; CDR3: CASTPPNSPLHF; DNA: TGTGCCAGCACCCCTCCTAATTCACCCCTCCACTTT
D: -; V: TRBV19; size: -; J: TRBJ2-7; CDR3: CASSTQTNSYEQYF; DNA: TGTGCCAGTAGTACCCAAACAAATTCCTACGAGCAGTACTTC
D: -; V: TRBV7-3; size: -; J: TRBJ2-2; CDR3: CASSFELRRGLFF; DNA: TGTGCCAGCAGCTTCGAGTTAAGGCGGGGACTGTTTTTT
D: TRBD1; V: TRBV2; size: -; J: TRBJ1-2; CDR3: CASRDRERYGYTF; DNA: TGTGCCAGCAGAGACAGGGAACGCTATGGCTACACCTTC
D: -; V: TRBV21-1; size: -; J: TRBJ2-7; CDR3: CASILGRFSYEQYF; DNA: TGTGCCAGCATCCTGGGCAGGTTCTCCTACGAGCAGTACTTC
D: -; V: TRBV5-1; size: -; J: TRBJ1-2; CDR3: CASSFGTSGGYTF; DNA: TGCGCCAGCAGCTTTGGGACATCGGGGGGCTACACCTTC
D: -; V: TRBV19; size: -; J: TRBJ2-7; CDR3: CASTGDSREQYF; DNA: TGTGCCAGCACAGGAGACTCTCGAGAGCAGTACTTC
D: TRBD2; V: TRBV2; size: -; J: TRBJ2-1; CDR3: CASRISGRGGHNEQFF; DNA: TGTGCCAGCAGGATAAGCGGGAGGGGGGGTCACAATGAGCAGTTCTTC
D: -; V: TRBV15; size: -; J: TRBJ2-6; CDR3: CATSPRGRSGANVLTF; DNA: TGTGCCACCAGCCCGCGGGGCCGCTCTGGGGCCAACGTCCTGACTTTC
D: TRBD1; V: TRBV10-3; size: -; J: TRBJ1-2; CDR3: CAISGRGEYGYTF; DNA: TGTGCCATCAGTGGCAGGGGGGAGTATGGCTACACCTTC
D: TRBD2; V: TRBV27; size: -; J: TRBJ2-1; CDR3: CASSLIASGNNEQFF; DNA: TGTGCCAGCAGTTTAATAGCTAGCGGGAACAATGAGCAGTTCTTC
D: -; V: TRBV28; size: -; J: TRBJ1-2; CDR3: CASSFGLRDRYGYTF; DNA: TGTGCCAGCAGTTTCGGGTTGAGGGATAGGTATGGCTACACCTTC
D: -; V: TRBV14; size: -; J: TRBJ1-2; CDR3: CASSQEDGHPYGYTF; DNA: TGTGCCAGCAGCCAAGAAGACGGACACCCCTATGGCTACACCTTC
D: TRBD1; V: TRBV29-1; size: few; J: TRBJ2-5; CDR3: CSKSDRGGETQYF; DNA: TGCAGCAAATCCGACAGGGGAGGAGAGACCCAGTACTTC
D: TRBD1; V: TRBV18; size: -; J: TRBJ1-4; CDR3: CASSPDRDKLFF; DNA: TGTGCCAGCTCACCAGACAGGGACAAACTGTTTTTT
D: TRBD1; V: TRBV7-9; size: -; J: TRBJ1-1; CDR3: CASSPTERTGWVYTEAFF; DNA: TGTGCCAGCAGCCCGACGGAGAGGACAGGGTGGGTATACACTGAAGCTTTCTTT
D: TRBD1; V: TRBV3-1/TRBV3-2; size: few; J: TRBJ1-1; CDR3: CASSQTDRVTTEAFF; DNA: TGTGCCAGCAGCCAAACGGACAGGGTTACCACTGAAGCTTTCTTT